This T cell receptor beta chain was retrieved from a study of chemoradiotherapy in HPV16-positive cancers. The table came from immunoSEQ multiplex PCR; TCRdb's copy has only in-frame clones and leaves some out. The top ten clones hold less than 20% of a sample with approximately 12,000 clones, less than 80% of them seen once. This clone has just a few counts. Repertoires were sampled repeatedly during chemoradiotherapy. Germline V CDR1 and CDR2: SGHDN, FVKESK. The CDR3 totals 16 residues. Trimming took 4 bases from V and 6 from J; bases not matched to a gene: 7. This TCR was recovered from a human donor with HPV-associated anogenital cancer. Sample collection was performed from a patient who underwent chemoradiotherapy. This chain joins TRBV14 and TRBJ1-6; 9 bases fit TRBD1. The chain's CDR3 is CASSPQGALGNSPLHF. CDR3 DNA: TGTGCCAGCAGCCCACAGGGGGCTCTCGGTAATTCACCCCTCCACTTT.